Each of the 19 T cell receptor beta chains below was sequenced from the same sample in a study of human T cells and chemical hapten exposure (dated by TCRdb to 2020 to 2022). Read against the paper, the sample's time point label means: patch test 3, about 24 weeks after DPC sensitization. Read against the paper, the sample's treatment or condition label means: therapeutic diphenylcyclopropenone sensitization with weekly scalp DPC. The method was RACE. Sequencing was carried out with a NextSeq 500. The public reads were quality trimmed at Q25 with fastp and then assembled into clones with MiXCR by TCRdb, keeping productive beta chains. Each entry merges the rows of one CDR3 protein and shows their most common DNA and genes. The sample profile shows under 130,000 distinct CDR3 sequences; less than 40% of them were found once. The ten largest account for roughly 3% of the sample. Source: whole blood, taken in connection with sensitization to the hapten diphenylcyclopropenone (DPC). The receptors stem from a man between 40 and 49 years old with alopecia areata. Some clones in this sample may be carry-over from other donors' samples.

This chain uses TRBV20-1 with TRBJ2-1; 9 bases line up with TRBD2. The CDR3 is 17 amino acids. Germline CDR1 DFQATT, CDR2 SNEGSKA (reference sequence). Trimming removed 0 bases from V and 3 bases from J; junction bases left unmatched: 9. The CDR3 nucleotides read TGCAGTGCTAGAGATGAGGGAATAGCGGGGGACTACAATGAGCAGTTCTTC. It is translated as CSARDEGIAGDYNEQFF.

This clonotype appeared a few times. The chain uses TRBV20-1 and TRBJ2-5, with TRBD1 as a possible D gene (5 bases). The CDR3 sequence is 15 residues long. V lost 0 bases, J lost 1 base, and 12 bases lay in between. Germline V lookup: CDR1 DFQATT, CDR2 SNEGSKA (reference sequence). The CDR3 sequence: CSARDLRQSQETQYF. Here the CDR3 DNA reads TGCAGTGCTAGAGACCTAAGACAGAGCCAAGAGACCCAGTACTTC.

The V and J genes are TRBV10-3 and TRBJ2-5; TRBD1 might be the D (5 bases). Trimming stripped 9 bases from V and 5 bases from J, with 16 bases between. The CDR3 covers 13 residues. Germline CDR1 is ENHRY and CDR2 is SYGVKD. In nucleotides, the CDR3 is TGTGCCATTGGACACACGCTTGGGGAGACCCAGTACTTC. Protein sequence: CAIGHTLGETQYF.

CDR3 amino acids: CASSGILAGGRDTQYF. Written as DNA, the CDR3 is TGCGCCAGCAGCGGAATACTAGCGGGAGGGAGGGATACGCAGTATTTT. The rearrangement uses TRBV5-1 and TRBJ2-3, with 13 bases matching TRBD2. CDR1 is SGHRS, CDR2 YFSETQ, per germline. V dropped 4 bases and J dropped 6; count of bases not matched to a gene: 8. The CDR3 is 16 amino acids.

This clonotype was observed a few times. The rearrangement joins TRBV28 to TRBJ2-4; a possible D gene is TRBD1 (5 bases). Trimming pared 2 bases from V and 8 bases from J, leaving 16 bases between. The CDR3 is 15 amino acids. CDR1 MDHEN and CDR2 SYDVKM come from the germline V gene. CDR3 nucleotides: TGTGCCAGCAGTTTAAGGGCGACAGTCATTGACATTCAGTACTTC. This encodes CASSLRATVIDIQYF.

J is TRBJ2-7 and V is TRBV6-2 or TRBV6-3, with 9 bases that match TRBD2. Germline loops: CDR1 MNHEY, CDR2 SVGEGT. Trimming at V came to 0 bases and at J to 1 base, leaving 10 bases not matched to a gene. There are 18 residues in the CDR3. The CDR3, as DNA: TGTGCCAGCAGTTACTCGTCGTGGGCGACTAGCGGTTCCTACGAGCAGTACGTC. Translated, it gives CASSYSSWATSGSYEQYV.

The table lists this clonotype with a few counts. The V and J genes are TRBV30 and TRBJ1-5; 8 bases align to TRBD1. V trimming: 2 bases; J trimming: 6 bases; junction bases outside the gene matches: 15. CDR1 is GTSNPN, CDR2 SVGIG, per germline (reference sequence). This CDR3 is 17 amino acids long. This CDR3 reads CAWSPGQAWIGGQPQHF. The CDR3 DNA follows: TGTGCCTGGAGTCCGGGACAGGCCTGGATCGGCGGTCAGCCCCAGCATTTT.

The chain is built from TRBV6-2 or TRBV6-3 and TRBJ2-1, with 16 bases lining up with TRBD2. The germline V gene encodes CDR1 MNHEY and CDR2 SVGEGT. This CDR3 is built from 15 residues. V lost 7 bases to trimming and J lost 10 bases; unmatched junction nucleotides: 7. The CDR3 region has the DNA TGTGCCAGCAACAGGATGGGACTAGCGGGAGGGGAGCAGTTCTTC. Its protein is CASNRMGLAGGEQFF.

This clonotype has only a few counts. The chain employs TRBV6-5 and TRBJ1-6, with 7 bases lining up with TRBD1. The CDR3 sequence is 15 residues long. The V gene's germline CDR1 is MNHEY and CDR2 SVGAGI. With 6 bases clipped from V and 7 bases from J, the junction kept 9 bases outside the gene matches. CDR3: CASSMKYRGNSPLHF. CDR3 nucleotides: TGTGCCAGCAGCATGAAGTACAGGGGAAATTCACCCCTCCACTTT.

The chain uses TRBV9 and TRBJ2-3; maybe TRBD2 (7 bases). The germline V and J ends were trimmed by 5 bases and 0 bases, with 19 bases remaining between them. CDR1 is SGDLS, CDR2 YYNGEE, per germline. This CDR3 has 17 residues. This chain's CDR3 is CASSGGARTSSTDTQYF. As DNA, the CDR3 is TGTGCCAGCAGTGGGGGGGCTAGAACTTCTAGCACAGATACGCAGTATTTT.

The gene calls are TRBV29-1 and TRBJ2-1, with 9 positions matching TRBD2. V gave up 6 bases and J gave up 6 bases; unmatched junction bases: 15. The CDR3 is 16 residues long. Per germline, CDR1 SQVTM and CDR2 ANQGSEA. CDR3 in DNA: TGCAGCGTGGGGCAGCCTGCGGGAGGGCCTACCAATGAGCAGTTCTTC. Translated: CSVGQPAGGPTNEQFF.

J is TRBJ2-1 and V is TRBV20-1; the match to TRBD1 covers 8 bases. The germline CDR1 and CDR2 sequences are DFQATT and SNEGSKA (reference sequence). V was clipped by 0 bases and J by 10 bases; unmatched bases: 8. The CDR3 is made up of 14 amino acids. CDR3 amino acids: CSARDLGQAGEQFF. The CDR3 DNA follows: TGCAGTGCTAGAGACCTGGGACAGGCCGGCGAGCAGTTCTTC.

The CDR3 here is CASSYSRQGADTQYF. CDR3 DNA: TGTGCCAGCAGTTACTCGAGACAGGGCGCAGATACGCAGTATTTT. V gene TRBV6-5 combines with J gene TRBJ2-3, with 7 positions matching TRBD1. The CDR3 is made up of 15 amino acids. With 0 bases clipped from V and 4 bases from J, the junction kept 4 bases outside the gene matches. Germline CDR1 MNHEY, CDR2 SVGAGI.

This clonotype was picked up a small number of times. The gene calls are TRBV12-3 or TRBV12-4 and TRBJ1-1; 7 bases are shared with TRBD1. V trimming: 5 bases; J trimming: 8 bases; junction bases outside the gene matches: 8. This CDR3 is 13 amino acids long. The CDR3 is CASSTRDRKEAFF. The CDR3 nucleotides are TGTGCCAGCAGTACACGGGACAGAAAAGAAGCTTTCTTT.

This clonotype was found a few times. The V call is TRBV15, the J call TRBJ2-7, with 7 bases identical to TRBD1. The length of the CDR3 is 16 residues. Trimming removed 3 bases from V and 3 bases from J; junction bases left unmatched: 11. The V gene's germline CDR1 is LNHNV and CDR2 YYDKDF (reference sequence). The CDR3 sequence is CATSSDRTGGGYEQYV. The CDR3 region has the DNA TGTGCCACCAGCAGCGACAGGACAGGAGGTGGCTACGAGCAGTACGTC.

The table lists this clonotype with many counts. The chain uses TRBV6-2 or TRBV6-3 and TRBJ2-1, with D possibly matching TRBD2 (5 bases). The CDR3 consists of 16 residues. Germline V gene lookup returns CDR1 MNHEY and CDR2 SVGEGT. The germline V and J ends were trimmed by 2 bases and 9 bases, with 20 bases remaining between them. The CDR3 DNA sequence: TGTGCCAGCAGTTACGGGTTGCTAGCCCTAACGCGTGAGCAGTTCTTC. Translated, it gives CASSYGLLALTREQFF.

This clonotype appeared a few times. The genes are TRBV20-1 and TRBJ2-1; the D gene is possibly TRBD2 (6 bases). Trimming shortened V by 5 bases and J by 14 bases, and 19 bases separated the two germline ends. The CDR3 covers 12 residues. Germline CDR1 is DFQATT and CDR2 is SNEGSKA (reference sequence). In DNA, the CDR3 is TGCAGTGCTGGGGAGGTTTTGGACGTAGAGTTCTTC. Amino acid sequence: CSAGEVLDVEFF.

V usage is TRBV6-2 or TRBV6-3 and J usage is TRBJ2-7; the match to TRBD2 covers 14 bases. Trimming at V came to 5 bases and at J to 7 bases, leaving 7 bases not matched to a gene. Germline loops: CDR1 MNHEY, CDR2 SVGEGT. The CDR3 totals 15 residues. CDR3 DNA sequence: TGTGCCAGCAGTAACCCGGGACTAGCGGGAGTTGAGCAGTACTTC. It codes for CASSNPGLAGVEQYF.

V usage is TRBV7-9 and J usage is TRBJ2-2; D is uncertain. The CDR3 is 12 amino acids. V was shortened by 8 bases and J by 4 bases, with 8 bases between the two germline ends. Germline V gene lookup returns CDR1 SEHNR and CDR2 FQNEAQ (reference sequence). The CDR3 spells CASRYFTGELFF. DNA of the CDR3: TGTGCCAGCCGTTATTTCACCGGGGAGCTGTTTTTT.